This TCR beta chain was identified during a study of T cell repertoires in cytomegalovirus infection. Trimming removed 4 bases from V and 2 bases from J, with 7 bases in between. CDR1 is KGHDR, CDR2 SFDVKD, per germline. CDR3 size: 13 residues. TCRdb fed the reads into MiXCR, producing one record per CDR3 protein. The table shows some 200,000 distinct CDR3 sequences, with roughly 9% occurring only once. The sample was PBMCs. This TCR came from a human donor in good health (CMV status not recorded). Some clones in this sample may be carry-over from other donors' samples. This chain uses TRBV24-1 with TRBJ1-2, with no clear D. CDR3 loop: CATSESRNYGYTF. CDR3 nucleotides: TGTGCCACCAGTGAGAGCAGAAACTATGGCTACACCTTC.